One and the same sample provided the 16 T cell receptor beta chains below, sequenced in a study of blood T cell repertoires in COVID-19. The protocol was immunoSEQ multiplex PCR, while the TCRdb copy is restricted to in-frame clones and leaves out a portion. The sample comprises 150,000 or so clones, approximately 90% of which are singletons, and under 13% rests with the top ten. The material sequenced was peripheral blood. These receptors all stem from a woman in her 70s with COVID-19, enrolled during active disease.

The genes are TRBV3-1 (or the pseudogene TRBV3-2) and TRBJ2-1; 8 bases line up with TRBD2. The CDR3 spans 18 residues. Germline V gives CDR1 LGHDT, CDR2 YNNKEL (reference sequence). V was pared by 4 bases and J by 6 bases, with 17 bases of the junction left unmatched. CDR3 in amino acids: CASSPGQLRRGVVNEQFF. Here the CDR3 DNA reads TGTGCCAGCAGCCCAGGGCAGCTCCGGCGGGGGGTGGTCAATGAGCAGTTCTTC.

Of note for this clone: A junction end diverges from the germline sequence, so it may reflect a read error. This chain links TRBV6-6 with TRBJ2-2, with TRBD1 matching over 8 bases. The CDR3 runs to 12 residues. CDR1 is MNHNY, CDR2 SVGAGI, per germline (reference sequence). The CDR3 here is CASRPGQGPFRF. In DNA, the CDR3 is TGTGCCAGCCGCCCAGGACAGGGCCCTTTCCGTTTT.

This chain joins TRBV2 and TRBJ2-7, with D possibly being TRBD1 (6 bases). In germline, CDR1 is SNHLY, CDR2 FYNNEI. The CDR3 contains 11 residues. V was trimmed by 6 bases and J by 9 bases, leaving 12 bases between them. CDR3 loop: CASRPADRQYF. CDR3 in DNA: TGTGCCAGCAGGCCAGCGGACAGGCAGTACTTC.

The J gene is TRBJ2-3, the V gene TRBV10-1; D possibly corresponds to TRBD2 (6 bases). Germline-derived CDR1 and CDR2 are WNHNN and SYGVQD (reference sequence). This CDR3 contains 14 residues. The V end lost 3 bases, the J end lost 4 bases, and 11 bases lay between the germline ends. CDR3 loop: CASSDGGIADTQYF. The DNA of the CDR3 is TGCGCCAGCAGTGATGGGGGGATCGCAGATACGCAGTATTTT.

This rearrangement joins TRBV3-1 (or the pseudogene TRBV3-2) to TRBJ2-7; 7 bases are a match to TRBD1. Germline V gives CDR1 LGHDT, CDR2 YNNKEL (reference sequence). The CDR3 has 15 amino acids. The J segment lost 7 bases and the V segment lost 7 bases, leaving 16 bases of the junction unmatched. CDR3 sequence: CASTPRGRGWGEQYF. The CDR3, as DNA: TGTGCCAGCACCCCCCGCGGCAGGGGGTGGGGGGAGCAGTACTTC.

V and J are TRBV19 and TRBJ1-2; D is undetermined. The germline V and J ends were trimmed by 3 bases and 6 bases, with 14 bases remaining between them. The CDR3 spans 14 residues. Germline assignment: CDR1 LNHDA and CDR2 SQIVND (reference sequence). The CDR3 loop is CASSIYLGENGYTF. CDR3 coding DNA: TGTGCCAGTAGTATCTACCTCGGGGAAAATGGCTACACCTTC.

Here the CDR3 reads CASRPDRAPTEAFF. The CDR3, as DNA: TGTGCCAGCAGGCCGGACAGGGCTCCGACTGAAGCTTTCTTT. The rearrangement links TRBV27 to TRBJ1-1, with 8 bases that match TRBD1. The germline gives CDR1 MNHEY, CDR2 SMNVEV (reference sequence). Trimming cost V 6 bases and J 5 bases; bases outside gene matches: 8. The CDR3 spans 14 residues.

This clone was counted once. The J gene is TRBJ1-2, the V gene TRBV15, with 7 bases matching TRBD1. CDR3 size: 15 residues. Trimming at V came to 3 bases and at J to 0 bases, leaving 4 bases not matched to a gene. Germline CDR1 LNHNV, CDR2 YYDKDF (reference sequence). DNA of the CDR3: TGTGCCACCAGCAGGATGACAGGGACTAACTATGGCTACACCTTC. Encoded protein: CATSRMTGTNYGYTF.

This clone has only one observation. This chain uses TRBV19 with TRBJ1-5; 8 bases agree with TRBD1. CDR1 is LNHDA, CDR2 SQIVND, per germline (reference sequence). The CDR3 contains 15 residues. V dropped 1 base and J dropped 4; count of bases not matched to a gene: 3. This CDR3 reads CASSIGTGINQPQHF. For the CDR3, the DNA is TGTGCCAGTAGTATAGGGACAGGGATTAATCAGCCCCAGCATTTT.

The chain links TRBV5-4 to TRBJ1-4; D may be TRBD1 (6 bases). Germline V lookup: CDR1 SGHNT, CDR2 YYREEE (reference sequence). The CDR3 totals 16 residues. V dropped 1 base and J dropped 3 bases, with 13 bases sitting between them. This CDR3 is CASSLRPAGANEKLFF. In DNA, the CDR3 is TGTGCCAGCAGCTTGCGACCCGCAGGGGCTAATGAAAAACTGTTTTTT.

The chain recombines TRBV28 with TRBJ2-3; 13 positions agree with TRBD2. The J segment lost 5 bases and the V segment lost 6 bases, leaving 8 bases of the junction unmatched. Per the germline V gene, CDR1 is MDHEN and CDR2 is SYDVKM. The CDR3 runs 16 residues. This CDR3 is CASRDTSGGAGDTQYF. The CDR3 DNA reads as TGTGCCAGCAGGGACACTAGCGGGGGGGCCGGAGATACGCAGTATTTT.

The rearrangement links TRBV3-1 (or the pseudogene TRBV3-2) to TRBJ2-7; tentative D call: TRBD2 (5 bases). The CDR3 is made up of 15 amino acids. CDR1 and CDR2 from the germline V gene are LGHDT and YNNKEL (reference sequence). V was clipped by 4 bases and J by 4 bases, with 17 bases between them. Written as DNA, the CDR3 is TGTGCCAGCAGCCCCCGATCCTCTTCGGGGTACGAGCAGTACTTC. This codes for CASSPRSSSGYEQYF.

The CDR3 sequence is CASTVYRVGEQYF. Here the CDR3 DNA reads TGTGCCAGCACGGTTTACAGGGTCGGGGAGCAGTACTTC. The chain employs TRBV2 and TRBJ2-7; the D gene is possibly TRBD1 (6 bases). Trimming took off 7 bases at V and 7 bases at J, with 17 bases between the two ends. The CDR3 runs 13 residues. Germline V CDR1 and CDR2: SNHLY, FYNNEI.

This chain connects TRBV3-1 (or the pseudogene TRBV3-2) to TRBJ2-5; 8 nucleotides agree with TRBD1. CDR1 is LGHDT, CDR2 YNNKEL, per germline (reference sequence). V shed 3 bases and J 2 bases; nucleotides not matched to a gene: 5. The CDR3 loop spans 15 amino acids. DNA for the CDR3: TGTGCCAGCAGCCATCGGACAGGGAATCAAGAGACCCAGTACTTC. Amino acid sequence: CASSHRTGNQETQYF.

The sample holds one count of this clone. The chain couples TRBV11-2 to TRBJ2-5; TRBD2 matches at 11 bases. Losses at the gene ends were 4 bases for V and 2 bases for J; bases not matched to a gene: 12. There are 18 residues in the CDR3. CDR1 is SGHAT, CDR2 FQNNGV, per germline. The CDR3 DNA is TGTGCCAGCAGCTCAGAAGGAAGTACTAGCGGGGGACAAGAGACCCAGTACTTC. Translating it yields CASSSEGSTSGGQETQYF. The full variable domain, its missing parts supplied by reference TRBV11-2 and TRBJ2-5, is EAGVAQSPRYKIIEKRQSVAFWCNPISGHATLYWYQQILGQGPKLLIQFQNNGVVDDSQLPKDRFSAERLKGVDSTLKIQPAKLEDSAVYLCASSSEGSTSGGQETQYFGPGTRLLVL.

The chain uses TRBV28 and TRBJ2-7; D gene ambiguous. Trimming left V 6 bases short and J 4 bases short, with 16 bases between. Germline V gives CDR1 MDHEN, CDR2 SYDVKM. There are 14 residues in the CDR3. CDR3 nucleotides: TGTGCCAGCAGCTCGCGTCCCCCGAGGTACGAGCAGTACTTC. Its protein product is CASSSRPPRYEQYF.